The 18 T cell receptor beta chains below were found in one sample sequenced in a study of T cell repertoires in cytomegalovirus infection. Their recognized antigens are unknown. MiXCR was run by TCRdb on the reads, yielding one entry per CDR3 protein. The sample consists of about 920,000 distinct CDR3 sequences, roughly a third of them appearing once. This material consisted of cultured CD8+ T cells from PBMCs, taken from culture after CMV antigen stimulation. These receptors were taken from a human donor in good health (CMV status not recorded). Some clones in this sample may be carry-over from other donors' samples.

This clonotype appeared a few times. The chain has TRBV4-2 and TRBJ2-5; 9 nucleotides match TRBD2. The CDR3 spans 17 residues. From germline, CDR1 is LGHNA and CDR2 YNFKEQ. V shed 1 base and J 2 bases; nucleotides not matched to a gene: 8. The CDR3 nucleotides read TGTGCCAGCAGCCAAGGGGAGAGCGGGGGGCCTCAAGAGACCCAGTACTTC. This sequence encodes CASSQGESGGPQETQYF.

This clonotype was found a few times. This sequence joins TRBV18 and TRBJ1-4, with D possibly being TRBD1 (6 bases). Germline V gene sequence: CDR1 KGHSH, CDR2 LQKENI. With 4 bases removed from V and 4 bases from J, the gap between germline ends came to 13 bases. This CDR3 spans 15 amino acids. In DNA, the CDR3 is TGTGCCAGCTCACAAGGACAGTCAAATAATGAAAAACTGTTTTTT. It specifies CASSQGQSNNEKLFF.

The chain joins TRBV6-1 to TRBJ2-3; a weak D match, TRBD2 (5 bases). Germline lookup yields CDR1 MNHNS and CDR2 SASEGT. Trimming pared 7 bases from V and 2 bases from J, leaving 16 bases between. The CDR3 is 15 residues long. The CDR3 loop reads CASTLPWGVTDTQYF. In nucleotides, the CDR3 is TGTGCCAGCACCCTCCCCTGGGGAGTCACAGATACGCAGTATTTT.

This chain joins TRBV6-2 or TRBV6-3 and TRBJ1-1; D call uncertain. Trimming took 2 bases from V and 1 from J, leaving 5 bases between them. The CDR3 totals 13 residues. Germline V gene lookup returns CDR1 MNHEY and CDR2 SVGEGT. This CDR3 reads CASSYPRNTEAFF. The CDR3 nucleotides read TGTGCCAGCAGTTACCCTAGGAACACTGAAGCTTTCTTT.

This clonotype came up a few times. V is TRBV7-9 and J is TRBJ2-2, with a weak D call TRBD2 (6 bases). Trimming pared 6 bases from V and 9 bases from J, leaving 14 bases between. From germline, CDR1 is SEHNR and CDR2 FQNEAQ (reference sequence). The CDR3 is 13 amino acids. CDR3 in amino acids: CASSSTGDRELFF. The CDR3 DNA reads TGTGCCAGCAGTTCGACGGGGGACCGGGAGCTGTTTTTT.

Ten or more counts support this clonotype. V is TRBV7-2 and J is TRBJ2-1; TRBD1 aligns across 8 bases. CDR3 length: 12 amino acids. Germline CDR1 reads SGHTA; CDR2 reads FQGNSA. V lost 6 bases and J lost 6; bases outside the gene matches: 1. The CDR3: CASSTGGNEQFF. Here the CDR3 DNA reads TGTGCCAGCAGTACAGGGGGCAATGAGCAGTTCTTC.

V usage is TRBV6-6 and J usage is TRBJ2-5, with D tentatively TRBD2 (5 bases). This CDR3 region has 15 residues. V lost 0 bases and J lost 4, with 12 bases in between. The germline V gene encodes CDR1 MNHNY and CDR2 SVGAGI (reference sequence). For the CDR3, the DNA is TGTGCCAGCAGTTACTCGATGGCGGGTGGAGAGACCCAGTACTTC. Translated: CASSYSMAGGETQYF.

This clonotype was counted a few times. The genes are TRBV9 and TRBJ2-1; 8 bases match TRBD2. V lost 3 bases and J lost 6; bases outside the gene matches: 8. The germline gives CDR1 SGDLS, CDR2 YYNGEE. This CDR3 spans 15 amino acids. The CDR3 is CASSESGGPGNEQFF. CDR3 bases: TGTGCCAGCAGCGAAAGCGGGGGTCCGGGCAATGAGCAGTTCTTC.

This rearrangement joins TRBV7-9 to TRBJ2-5; 9 bases map to TRBD1. The CDR3 runs 17 residues. J was trimmed by 3 bases and V by 0 bases; bases with no gene match: 8. Germline CDR1 and CDR2: SEHNR and FQNEAQ (reference sequence). The CDR3, as DNA: TGTGCCAGCAGCTTAGCGGACAGGGGTTGGATGGAAGAGACCCAGTACTTC. Translating gives CASSLADRGWMEETQYF.

This clonotype turned up a few times. The V call is TRBV5-8, the J call TRBJ1-2; the match to TRBD1 covers 7 bases. This CDR3 region has 14 residues. Germline V lookup: CDR1 SGHTS, CDR2 YDEGEE. V lost 4 bases and J lost 7; bases outside the gene matches: 10. The CDR3, as DNA: TGTGCCAGCAGCCCCGGTACAGGGGCGGGTGGCTACACCTTC. It translates to CASSPGTGAGGYTF.

Ten or more counts support this clonotype. This chain uses TRBV27 with TRBJ2-1; no firm D call. The length of the CDR3 is 19 residues. The germline V gene has CDR1 MNHEY and CDR2 SMNVEV (reference sequence). Trimming shortened V by 4 bases and J by 4 bases, and 26 bases separated the two germline ends. The CDR3 bases are TGTGCCAGCAGTTCCAAGACTCTAGTCACCCCCTTATGGTACAATGAGCAGTTCTTC. As protein: CASSSKTLVTPLWYNEQFF.

This clonotype was counted only a few times. This chain uses TRBV7-9 with TRBJ2-7; D gene ambiguous. From germline, CDR1 is SEHNR and CDR2 FQNEAQ (reference sequence). The CDR3 loop spans 15 amino acids. With 5 bases removed from V and 3 bases from J, the gap between germline ends came to 17 bases. CDR3 residues: CASSPTLKVYYEQYF. CDR3 sequence (DNA): TGTGCCAGCAGCCCAACATTGAAAGTGTACTACGAGCAGTACTTC. Full variable domain (rest looked up from reference TRBV7-9 and TRBJ2-7): DTGVSQNPRHKITKRGQNVTFRCDPISEHNRLYWYRQTLGQGPEFLTYFQNEAQLEKSRLLSDRFSAERPKGSFSTLEIQRTEQGDSAMYLCASSPTLKVYYEQYFGPGTRLTVT.

The table lists this clonotype with many counts. The chain couples TRBV7-2 to TRBJ1-6; D uncertain. The germline V gene encodes CDR1 SGHTA and CDR2 FQGNSA. V was pared by 3 bases and J by 10 bases, with 10 bases between. The CDR3 sequence is 13 residues long. This CDR3 reads CASSFPPLSPLHF. CDR3 DNA sequence: TGTGCCAGCAGCTTCCCGCCCCTCTCACCCCTCCACTTT.

The J gene is TRBJ1-4, the V gene TRBV6-1, with 7 bases that match TRBD1. CDR3 length equals 14 residues. V lost 6 bases, J lost 7 bases, and 8 bases stayed unmatched. CDR1 and CDR2 (germline): MNHNS, SASEGT. CDR3 DNA sequence: TGTGCCAGCAGCCACAGGGGTTCCTTTGAAAAACTGTTTTTT. Translating gives CASSHRGSFEKLFF.

The gene calls are TRBV24-1 and TRBJ1-5; D is ambiguous. V was clipped by 3 bases and J by 0 bases, with 5 bases between them. The CDR3 has 14 residues. Germline V CDR1 and CDR2: KGHDR, SFDVKD. CDR3 nucleotides: TGTGCCACCAGTGATACAGCTAGCAATCAGCCCCAGCATTTT. It specifies CATSDTASNQPQHF.

This clonotype occurred a few times. V and J are TRBV6-2 or TRBV6-3 and TRBJ1-5, with D unresolved. This CDR3 contains 16 residues. The V end lost 2 bases, the J end lost 1 base, and 12 bases lay between the germline ends. Germline-derived CDR1 and CDR2 are MNHEY and SVGEGT. CDR3 protein: CASSYVVGSSNQPQHF. The CDR3 coding sequence is TGTGCCAGCAGTTACGTGGTTGGGTCAAGCAATCAGCCCCAGCATTTT.

This clonotype came up a few times. This chain uses TRBV7-3 with TRBJ2-2; D uncertain. There are 13 residues in the CDR3. Trimming took 4 bases from V and 7 from J, leaving 10 bases between them. Looked up from germline, CDR1 is SGHTA and CDR2 is FQGTGA. CDR3 in DNA: TGTGCCAGCAGCTCCTACTGGAACGGGGAGCTGTTTTTT. This codes for CASSSYWNGELFF.

This clonotype has only a few counts. The chain combines TRBV4-3 with TRBJ1-1; TRBD1 might be the D (6 bases). The CDR3 totals 16 residues. The germline CDR1 and CDR2 sequences are LGHNA and YSLEER. Trimming left V 0 bases short and J 0 bases short, with 11 bases between. CDR3 bases: TGCGCCAGCAGCCAAGATTGGGGGGCCCTGAACACTGAAGCTTTCTTT. This gives the protein CASSQDWGALNTEAFF.